The clone carrying this T cell receptor beta chain was counted between two and nine times. The data stem from a study of blood T cell repertoires in COVID-19. The CDR3 length is 15 residues. Germline V gene sequence: CDR1 SGHTA, CDR2 FQGNSA. The junction had 15 bases not matched to a gene; V was cut back by 5 bases and J by 11 bases. Produced via immunoSEQ multiplex PCR; TCRdb's table is partial and in-frame only. The sample carries about 150,000 clones, around 89% recorded once. This rearrangement joins TRBV7-2 to TRBJ2-1; 7 positions match TRBD1. What was sequenced was peripheral blood. The sequence was collected from a man in his sixties with active or convalescent COVID-19. Here the CDR3 reads CASSQDRASNDKQFF. The CDR3 bases are TGTGCCAGCAGCCAAGACAGGGCCTCCAATGATAAGCAGTTCTTC.